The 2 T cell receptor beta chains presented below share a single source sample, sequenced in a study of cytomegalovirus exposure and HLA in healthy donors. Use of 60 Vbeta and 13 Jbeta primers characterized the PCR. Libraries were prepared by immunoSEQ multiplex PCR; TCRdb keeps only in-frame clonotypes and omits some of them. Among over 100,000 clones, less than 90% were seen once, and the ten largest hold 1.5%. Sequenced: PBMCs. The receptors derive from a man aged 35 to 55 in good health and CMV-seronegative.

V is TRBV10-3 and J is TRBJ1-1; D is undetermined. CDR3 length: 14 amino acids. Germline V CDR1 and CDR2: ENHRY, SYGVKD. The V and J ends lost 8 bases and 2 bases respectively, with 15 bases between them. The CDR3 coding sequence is TGTGCCATCTCGGCCCGGGGATCTAACACTGAAGCTTTCTTT. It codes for CAISARGSNTEAFF.

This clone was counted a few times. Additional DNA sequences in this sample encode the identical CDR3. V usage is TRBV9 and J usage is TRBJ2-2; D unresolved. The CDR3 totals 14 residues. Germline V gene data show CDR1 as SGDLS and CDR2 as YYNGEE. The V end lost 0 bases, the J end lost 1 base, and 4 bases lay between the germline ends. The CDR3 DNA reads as TGTGCCAGCAGCGTAGGACAGAACACCGGGGAGCTGTTTTTT. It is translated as CASSVGQNTGELFF.